These 26 T cell receptor beta chains were sequenced from one sample in a study of T cell repertoires in cytomegalovirus infection. For these TCRs, the target antigens are not known. TCRdb reanalysed the reads using MiXCR and keeps one entry per CDR3 protein. The profile shows some 560,000 distinct CDR3 sequences, 40% of them singletons. This material consisted of cultured PBMCs, taken from culture after CMV antigen stimulation. Source of these receptors: a human donor in good health (CMV status not recorded). Some clones in this sample may be carry-over from other donors' samples.

This clonotype was observed a few times. The rearrangement joins TRBV2 to TRBJ2-4; 14 nucleotides agree with TRBD2. Unmatched junction bases numbered 5, after V lost 6 bases and J lost 7 bases. This CDR3 is 15 amino acids long. Per the germline V gene, CDR1 is SNHLY and CDR2 is FYNNEI. CDR3 sequence: CASRGTSGSGNIQYF. The CDR3, as DNA: TGTGCCAGCAGAGGGACTAGCGGGAGTGGGAACATTCAGTACTTC.

The chain combines TRBV18 with TRBJ2-3; D remains ambiguous. V lost 1 base and J 6 bases, leaving 5 bases between the germline ends. In germline, CDR1 is KGHSH, CDR2 LQKENI. This CDR3 contains 12 residues. Here the CDR3 DNA reads TGTGCCAGCTCACCACTAATGGATACGCAGTATTTT. This gives the protein CASSPLMDTQYF.

J is TRBJ2-1 and V is TRBV4-2; D is perhaps TRBD2 (5 bases). Germline CDR1 reads LGHNA; CDR2 reads YNFKEQ. This CDR3 spans 14 amino acids. V lost 4 bases, J lost 8 bases, and 15 bases lay in between. The chain's CDR3 is CASSRGPGPDEQFF. In nucleotides, the CDR3 is TGTGCCAGCAGCCGAGGGCCAGGCCCGGATGAGCAGTTCTTC.

The V gene is TRBV7-2, the J gene TRBJ2-7; TRBD1 aligns across 7 bases. The CDR3 covers 14 residues. Germline values: CDR1 SGHTA, CDR2 FQGNSA. With V trimmed by 2 bases and J by 5 bases, 6 bases remained unmatched. The DNA of the CDR3 is TGTGCCAGCAGCTTAATGACAGGGACCCACGAGCAGTACTTC. It yields the protein CASSLMTGTHEQYF.

The V call is TRBV20-1, the J call TRBJ1-2; D is ambiguous. The germline V gene encodes CDR1 DFQATT and CDR2 SNEGSKA (reference sequence). The ends were cut back, 7 bases at V and 6 bases at J, with 6 bases in the middle. The CDR3 spans 9 residues. The CDR3 is CSGPHGYTF. As DNA, the CDR3 is TGCAGTGGTCCCCATGGCTACACCTTC.

This clonotype appeared a few times. This chain uses TRBV4-2 with TRBJ1-5; a possible D gene is TRBD1 (6 bases). Germline CDR1 LGHNA, CDR2 YNFKEQ. The V end lost 1 base, the J end lost 5 bases, and 9 bases lay between the germline ends. The CDR3 totals 14 residues. CDR3 sequence (DNA): TGTGCCAGCAGCCAAGCAGGGGTCGATCAGCCCCAGCATTTT. It is translated as CASSQAGVDQPQHF.

J is TRBJ2-7 and V is TRBV10-3, with D perhaps matching TRBD1 or TRBD2 (6 bases each). In germline, CDR1 is ENHRY, CDR2 SYGVKD. Between the trimmed V and J ends, which lost 6 bases and 3 bases, there was a span of 15 bases. This CDR3 contains 14 residues. CDR3 in amino acids: CAISTDGGLYEQYF. The CDR3 nucleotides are TGTGCCATCAGCACGGACGGGGGCCTCTACGAGCAGTACTTC.

The V call is TRBV10-3, the J call TRBJ2-3; D perhaps matches TRBD2 (6 bases). The CDR3 has 15 residues. Germline CDR1 is ENHRY and CDR2 is SYGVKD. Trimming left V 0 bases short and J 2 bases short, with 9 bases between. The CDR3, as DNA: TGTGCCATCAGTGAGTCTGCGGGAACCACAGATACGCAGTATTTT. Translating it yields CAISESAGTTDTQYF.

This rearrangement joins TRBV30 to TRBJ1-2; D is uncertain. V was pared by 3 bases and J by 0 bases, with 5 bases between. Per the germline V gene, CDR1 is GTSNPN and CDR2 is SVGIG (reference sequence). This CDR3 comprises 12 residues. The CDR3 here is CAWSATNYGYTF. CDR3 coding DNA: TGTGCCTGGAGCGCTACTAACTATGGCTACACCTTC.

Many counts were recorded for this clonotype. The chain carries TRBV7-2 and TRBJ2-3; D gene ambiguous. Germline V gene sequence: CDR1 SGHTA, CDR2 FQGNSA. The CDR3 has 14 amino acids. V was pared by 0 bases and J by 3 bases, with 7 bases between. For the CDR3, the DNA is TGTGCCAGCAGCTTAGCCATGGCAACAGATACGCAGTATTTT. It specifies CASSLAMATDTQYF.

This clonotype was seen at least ten times. The genes are TRBV12-3 or TRBV12-4 and TRBJ1-5; a possible D gene is TRBD1 (5 bases). This CDR3 contains 13 residues. Trimming cost V 3 bases and J 7 bases, with 10 bases left between them. In DNA, the CDR3 is TGTGCCAGCAGTTTTAGGGGAGGACAGCCCCAGCATTTT. Translating it yields CASSFRGGQPQHF.

The chain joins TRBV11-2 to TRBJ2-1; 7 positions match TRBD1. Germline lookup yields CDR1 SGHAT and CDR2 FQNNGV. V lost 5 bases and J lost 0; bases outside the gene matches: 13. The CDR3 loop spans 18 amino acids. CDR3 amino acids: CASSTRGRRLSSYNEQFF. DNA of the CDR3: TGTGCCAGCAGCACGAGGGGGCGCCGACTGAGCTCCTACAATGAGCAGTTCTTC.

The chain recombines TRBV7-6 with TRBJ2-3; 11 bases match TRBD2. The trim removed 4 bases at V and 6 bases at J, leaving 6 bases unmatched. CDR3 size: 15 residues. Germline V CDR1 and CDR2: SGHVS, FNYEAQ. The CDR3 protein is CASSYTSGGSDTQYF. In nucleotides, the CDR3 is TGTGCCAGCAGCTACACTAGCGGGGGTTCCGATACGCAGTATTTT.

The chain employs TRBV5-5 and TRBJ1-2; a weak D match, TRBD1 (5 bases). V was trimmed by 2 bases and J by 0 bases, leaving 11 bases between them. Germline values: CDR1 SGHKS, CDR2 YYEKEE (reference sequence). This CDR3 spans 15 amino acids. CDR3 in DNA: TGTGCCAGCAGCTTTATTACAGGATCTAACTATGGCTACACCTTC. Translation gives CASSFITGSNYGYTF.

This clonotype has at least ten counts. This chain links TRBV7-2 with TRBJ1-5; D unresolved. This CDR3 has 13 amino acids. V lost 2 bases, J lost 4 bases, and 6 bases lay in between. From germline, CDR1 is SGHTA and CDR2 FQGNSA. This CDR3 is CASSLRVNQPQHF. The CDR3 DNA follows: TGTGCCAGCAGCTTAAGGGTAAATCAGCCCCAGCATTTT.

V usage is TRBV19 and J usage is TRBJ2-3; 7 bases are a match to TRBD2. J lost 3 bases, V lost 9 bases, and 12 bases had no gene match. Germline assignment: CDR1 LNHDA and CDR2 SQIVND (reference sequence). The CDR3 has 15 amino acids. CDR3 in DNA: TGTGCCAGCAACAATTGGGCTAGCGGTACAGATACGCAGTATTTT. Amino acid sequence: CASNNWASGTDTQYF.

This chain uses TRBV10-3 with TRBJ2-4; weak D call: TRBD1 (5 bases). The CDR3 has 12 amino acids. Germline V gene sequence: CDR1 ENHRY, CDR2 SYGVKD. V was pared by 9 bases and J by 8 bases, with 14 bases between. The CDR3 DNA sequence: TGTGCCATAGGGGATTTGGCGGACATTCAGTACTTC. It encodes CAIGDLADIQYF.

This clonotype has a handful of counts. The V gene is TRBV14, the J gene TRBJ1-1; 8 bases are a match to TRBD1. The CDR3 is 13 amino acids. Germline V CDR1 and CDR2: SGHDN, FVKESK. The J segment lost 4 bases and the V segment lost 7 bases, leaving 5 bases of the junction unmatched. CDR3 protein: CASNDRGGTEAFF. The CDR3 DNA reads TGTGCCAGCAACGACAGGGGAGGCACTGAAGCTTTCTTT.

The chain uses TRBV4-1 and TRBJ1-2; no definite D call. V lost 6 bases, J lost 0 bases, and 11 bases lay in between. The CDR3 spans 14 residues. The germline V gene encodes CDR1 MGHRA and CDR2 YSYEKL. The DNA of the CDR3 is TGCGCCAGCAGGTCCCCGGGAGCTAACTATGGCTACACCTTC. This codes for CASRSPGANYGYTF.

This clonotype was observed a single time. This rearrangement joins TRBV7-6 to TRBJ2-1, with 10 positions matching TRBD2. V gave up 5 bases and J gave up 5 bases; unmatched junction bases: 9. The CDR3 has 16 amino acids. CDR1 SGHVS and CDR2 FNYEAQ come from the germline V gene. The CDR3 bases are TGTGCCAGCAGCCCTCGAGGTAGCGGGGGGAACAATGAGCAGTTCTTC. Its protein is CASSPRGSGGNNEQFF.

This clonotype was seen a few times. Without the conserved terminal phenylalanine or tryptophan, this CDR3 likely stems from a read error. It is unclear where the CDR3 begins or ends on the DNA, so no DNA is shown, and the CDR3 is as TCRdb lists it. The V call is TRBV6-6, the J call TRBJ1-2. 12 amino acids form the CDR3, both terminal residues included. Germline CDR1 reads MNHNY; CDR2 reads SVGAGI (reference sequence). CDR3 sequence reads: CASSYLTGSPRI.

This clonotype was recorded a few times. The chain is built from TRBV7-6 and TRBJ2-1; 7 bases match TRBD2. The germline V gene has CDR1 SGHVS and CDR2 FNYEAQ. V lost 3 bases to trimming and J lost 7 bases; unmatched junction nucleotides: 9. The CDR3 covers 15 residues. DNA for the CDR3: TGTGCCAGCAGCTTGGGACTATACCTACAGAATGAGCAGTTCTTC. It codes for CASSLGLYLQNEQFF. The full variable domain, its missing parts supplied by reference TRBV7-6 and TRBJ2-1, is GAGVSQSPRYKVTKRGQDVALRCDPISGHVSLYWYRQALGQGPEFLTYFNYEAQQDKSGLPNDRFSAERPEGSISTLTIQRTEQRDSAMYRCASSLGLYLQNEQFFGPGTRLTVL.

This clonotype appeared a single time. The CDR3 region is CASSQGLRDHTGELFF. As DNA, the CDR3 is TGTGCCAGCAGCCAAGGTCTTAGGGATCACACCGGGGAGCTGTTTTTT. The chain uses TRBV14 and TRBJ2-2; no firm D call. V lost 1 base, J lost 3 bases, and 12 bases lay in between. Germline V gene data show CDR1 as SGHDN and CDR2 as FVKESK. The CDR3 is 16 amino acids.

The chain recombines TRBV20-1 with TRBJ2-3, with D tentatively TRBD2 (6 bases). CDR3 length: 14 residues. The ends were cut back, 3 bases at V and 4 bases at J, with 14 bases in the middle. Germline CDR1 DFQATT, CDR2 SNEGSKA (reference sequence). This CDR3 reads CSASGGLGADTQYF. The CDR3 DNA reads TGCAGTGCTAGCGGGGGACTCGGGGCAGATACGCAGTATTTT.

The rearrangement uses TRBV7-9 and TRBJ2-1; 10 nucleotides agree with TRBD2. The CDR3 loop spans 17 amino acids. The germline gives CDR1 SEHNR, CDR2 FQNEAQ (reference sequence). The junction had 7 bases not matched to a gene; V was cut back by 5 bases and J by 0 bases. The CDR3: CASSGRTSGGSYNEQFF. The DNA of the CDR3 is TGTGCCAGCAGCGGACGGACTAGCGGAGGCTCCTACAATGAGCAGTTCTTC.

The genes are TRBV2 and TRBJ2-1; 14 bases map to TRBD2. The length of the CDR3 is 15 residues. Germline CDR1 is SNHLY and CDR2 is FYNNEI. Trimming at V came to 4 bases and at J to 7 bases, leaving 3 bases not matched to a gene. The CDR3 reads CASSGLAGGQNEQFF. CDR3 in DNA: TGTGCCAGCAGTGGACTAGCGGGGGGGCAAAATGAGCAGTTCTTC.